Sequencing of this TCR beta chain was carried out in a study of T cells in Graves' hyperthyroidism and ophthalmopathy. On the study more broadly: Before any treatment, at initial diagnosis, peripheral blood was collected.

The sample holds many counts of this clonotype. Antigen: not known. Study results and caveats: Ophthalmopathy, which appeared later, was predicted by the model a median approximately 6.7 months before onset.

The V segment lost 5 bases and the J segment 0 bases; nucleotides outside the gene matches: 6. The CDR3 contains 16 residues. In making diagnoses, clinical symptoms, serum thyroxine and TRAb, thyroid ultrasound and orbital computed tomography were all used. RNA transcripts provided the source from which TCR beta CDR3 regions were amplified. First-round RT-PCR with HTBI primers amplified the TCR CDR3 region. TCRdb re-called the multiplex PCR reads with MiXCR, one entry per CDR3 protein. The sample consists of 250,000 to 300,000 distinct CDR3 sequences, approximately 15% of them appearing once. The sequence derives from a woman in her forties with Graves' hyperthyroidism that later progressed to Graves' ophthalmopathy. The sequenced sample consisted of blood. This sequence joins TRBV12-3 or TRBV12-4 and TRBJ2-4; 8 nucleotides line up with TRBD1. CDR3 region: CASSPGQGLAKNIQYF. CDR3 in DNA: TGTGCCAGCAGTCCCGGACAGGGCTTAGCCAAAAACATTCAGTACTTC.